The 17 T cell receptor delta chains given below trace back to one sample, sequenced in a study of gamma-delta chains in newborns, infants, children. With CATT, TCRdb re-called clones from the reads. This sample yields roughly 6,500 delta-chain clones, of which 1.5% to 2% are seen a single time; 10% to 15% belongs to the top ten. Material: blood. The receptors were gathered from a child who was a newborn, infant or young child, either healthy, febrile or measles-vaccinated (not recorded which).

This clone counts as medium-sized. The same CDR3 is also encoded by other DNA sequences in this sample. The DNA for the CDR3 is TGTGCTCTTGGGGAACTAGCCCTCGATACAGACCTCATCTTT. Translation: CALGELALDTDLIF. The rearrangement joins TRDV1 to TRDJ1; possibly TRDD3 for D (5 bases). The germline V gene has CDR1 TSWWSYY and CDR2 QGS. Between the trimmed V and J ends, which lost 0 bases and 11 bases, there was a span of 16 bases. The CDR3 contains 14 residues.

This clone was picked up a small number of times. TCRdb shows a much larger clone's protein in place of this DNA's translation, and the two differ at residue 4, likely through a read error; the protein shown is translated from the DNA. The chain carries TRDV2 and TRDJ3; 9 bases line up with TRDD3. This CDR3 region has 17 residues. Germline CDR1 and CDR2: GEAIGNYY and EKD. CDR3 coding DNA: TGTGCCTGTGCCACCGTGGGGGATACCTGGGACACCCGACAGATGTTTTTC. Its translation is CACATVGDTWDTRQMFF.

This clone appeared a few times. The protein that TCRdb holds for this DNA derives from a much larger clone and differs from the translated DNA at residue 8, which likely indicates a read error; the protein shown here is translated from the DNA. The chain carries TRDV2 and TRDJ3; D possibly corresponds to TRDD3 (5 bases). In germline, CDR1 is GEAIGNYY, CDR2 EKD. V shed 1 base and J shed 0 bases, with 15 bases lying between them. The CDR3 totals 19 residues. The CDR3 DNA reads TGTGCCTGTGACACGCTACTGGTGGATAGCTCCTGGGACACCCGACAGATGTTTTTC. Residues: CACDTLLVDSSWDTRQMFF.

As concerns this clone: The mismatch at residue 11 between this DNA's translation and the TCRdb protein of a much larger clone likely reflects a read error; the protein shown is translated from the DNA. The J gene is TRDJ1, the V gene TRDV1, with 8 bases lining up with TRDD3. CDR1 is TSWWSYY, CDR2 QGS, per germline. Trimming removed 3 bases from V and 0 bases from J; junction bases left unmatched: 15. CDR3 size: 19 residues. CDR3 in DNA: TGTGCTCTTGGGGAGATTTCGTACTGGGGGCTACGAGACACCGATAAACTCATCTTT. This gives the protein CALGEISYWGLRDTDKLIF.

This clone turned up a few times. Mismatch with germline at one junction end may stem from a read error. The same CDR3 can be traced to other DNA sequences in this sample. The chain recombines TRDV2 with TRDJ3; D perhaps matches TRDD3 (6 bases). Germline V gene sequence: CDR1 GEAIGNYY, CDR2 EKD. The CDR3 covers 16 residues. The CDR3 bases are TGTGCCTGTGACTTACTGGGCTCCTGGGACACCCGCCAGATGTTTTTC. Its protein is CACDLLGSWDTRQMFF.

There are a few counts of this clone. One end of the junction does not line up with germline, which may come from a read error. The rearrangement uses TRDV2 and TRDJ2; 8 bases are shared with TRDD3. The CDR3 covers 14 residues. Germline CDR1 GEAIGNYY, CDR2 EKD. In DNA form, the CDR3 reads TGTGCCTGCGACACGACTGGGGGGACAGCACAACTCTTCTTT. This sequence encodes CACDTTGGTAQLFF.

Judged by abundance, this clone is medium-sized. Additional DNA sequences in this sample encode the identical CDR3. The chain links TRAV29/DV5 to TRDJ2; TRDD3 agrees at 8 bases. V was pared by 3 bases and J by 4 bases, with 20 bases of the junction left unmatched. The CDR3 consists of 19 residues. Germline CDR1 NSMFDY, CDR2 ISSIKDK. CDR3 sequence reads: CAATRLLGGTGTGTAQLFF. The DNA of the CDR3 is TGTGCAGCAACTCGCTTACTGGGGGGTACAGGGACCGGGACAGCACAACTCTTCTTT.

A remark on this clone: TCRdb's entry gives the protein of a much larger clone, which mismatches this DNA's translation at residue 3, likely from a read error; the protein reported here is translated from the DNA. This chain uses TRDV2 with TRDJ2; a weak D match, TRDD3 (6 bases). The CDR3 spans 14 residues. Germline values: CDR1 GEAIGNYY, CDR2 EKD. CDR3 protein: CAYDSVLGWAQLFF. CDR3 coding DNA: TGTGCCTATGACTCCGTACTGGGATGGGCACAACTCTTCTTT.

On this clone: The translation of this DNA and the TCRdb protein of a much larger clone differ at residue 4, probably owing to a read error; the protein shown here is translated from the DNA. This sequence joins TRDV2 and TRDJ3; 8 bases line up with TRDD3. The germline V gene encodes CDR1 GEAIGNYY and CDR2 EKD. The CDR3 extends over 18 amino acids. Written as DNA, the CDR3 is TGTGCCTGTGTCACCTGGGGGACAAGCTCCTGGGACACCCGACAGATGTTTTTC. It yields the protein CACVTWGTSSWDTRQMFF.

This clone was seen a few times. With a much larger clone just one base away, this may be a read error. Other DNA sequences in this specimen translate into the identical CDR3. The rearrangement uses TRDV2 and TRDJ3; TRDD3 matches 13 bases. The germline gives CDR1 GEAIGNYY, CDR2 EKD. The CDR3 has 19 amino acids. The CDR3 loop reads CACDSTGGYGSWDTRQMFF. The CDR3, as DNA: TGTGCCTGTGACAGTACTGGGGGATACGGATCCTGGGACACCCGGCAGATGTTTTTC.

This clone was observed a handful of times. A far larger clone is a single base away, which makes a read error likely. This rearrangement joins TRDV2 to TRDJ3, with 11 bases fitting TRDD3. The CDR3 sequence is 17 residues long. Germline V gene data show CDR1 as GEAIGNYY and CDR2 as EKD. The CDR3 DNA follows: TGTGCCTGTGACACCGCTGGGGGATACTGGGACACCCGACAGGTGTTTTTC. Its protein product is CACDTAGGYWDTRQVFF.

In its sample, this clone is medium-sized. Different DNA sequences within this sample yield the same CDR3. The chain has TRDV1 and TRDJ1; TRDD3 agrees at 10 bases. The CDR3 covers 24 residues. V lost 7 bases, J lost 2 bases, and 34 bases stayed unmatched. Germline assignment: CDR1 TSWWSYY and CDR2 QGS. CDR3 coding DNA: TGTGCTCTTGCCCGAGACTTCCCTCCCACGCCTACTGGGGGATCACGGTTTACTACCGATAAACTCATCTTT. Translated, it gives CALARDFPPTPTGGSRFTTDKLIF.

About this clone itself: The TCRdb protein comes from a much larger clone and disagrees with this DNA's translation at residue 6, likely due to a read error; the protein given here is derived from the DNA. The J gene is TRDJ2, the V gene TRDV2; TRDD3 agrees at 10 bases. CDR1 is GEAIGNYY and CDR2 is EKD in the germline V gene. This CDR3 has 17 residues. The V gene end was trimmed by 2 bases and the J gene end by 0 bases; junction bases not matched to a gene: 5. Here the CDR3 reads CACDNMLGDTLTAQLFF. The CDR3 DNA follows: TGTGCCTGTGACAATATGCTGGGGGATACTTTGACAGCACAACTCTTCTTT.

About this clone itself: This is likely an artifact of a read error, given a far larger clone one base away. V is TRDV2 and J is TRDJ3; 11 bases line up with TRDD3. V lost 3 bases and J lost 0; bases outside the gene matches: 6. The CDR3 has 19 amino acids. Germline CDR1 is GEAIGNYY and CDR2 is EKD. CDR3 amino acids: CACDEVLGDSSWDTRQMFF. The CDR3 DNA reads as TGTGCCTGTGACGAAGTACTGGGGGATAGCTCCTGGGACACCCGACAGATGTTTTTC.

This clone is termed medium-sized. The chain combines TRDV2 with TRDJ3; 8 nucleotides match TRDD3. Germline V gene lookup returns CDR1 GEAIGNYY and CDR2 EKD. V lost 3 bases and J lost 1; bases outside the gene matches: 7. This CDR3 region has 18 residues. DNA of the CDR3: TGTGCCTGTGACGCCTTACTGGGGGCTTCCTGGGACACCCGACAGATGTTTTTC. Protein sequence: CACDALLGASWDTRQMFF.

This clone is termed medium-sized. Other DNA sequences of this sample code for an identical CDR3. The chain uses TRDV2 and TRDJ2, with TRDD3 matching 11 bases. CDR3 length: 17 residues. Germline CDR1 reads GEAIGNYY; CDR2 reads EKD. V was clipped by 2 bases and J by 0 bases; unmatched bases: 4. The CDR3 nucleotides are TGTGCCTGTGACAGGGTGGGGGATACGACTTTGACAGCACAACTCTTCTTT. Encoded protein: CACDRVGDTTLTAQLFF.

Worth noting for this clone: A much larger clone lies a single base off, so this may be a read error. In the same sample, other DNA sequences code for this CDR3. DNA for the CDR3: TGTGCCTGTGACACCGTGAGTCAACGGGGGATACCTGCACAACTCTTCTTT. The encoded protein is CACDTVSQRGIPAQLFF. The genes are TRDV2 and TRDJ2; 9 positions agree with TRDD3. V lost 0 bases and J lost 8; bases outside the gene matches: 12. This CDR3 region has 17 residues. Germline values: CDR1 GEAIGNYY, CDR2 EKD.